This T cell receptor (beta chain) was recovered during a study of OX40 agonist ivuxolimab in advanced cancers. Notes on the study in general: Normalized T-cell clonal expansion was also low in a subset of nonresponders. Fewer expanded clones were found on average in CD4+ than in CD8+ T cells. Compared with others, partial responders at 0.1-3.0 mg/kg displayed clonal expansion among the lowest.

Trimming left V 4 bases short and J 0 bases short, with 17 bases between. The CDR3 extends over 17 amino acids. Germline CDR1 reads SNHLY; CDR2 reads FYNNEI. Assay used: immunoSEQ multiplex PCR; TCRdb lists only in-frame clones, some missing. Among some 42,000 clones listed, 86% were seen once. Autoimmune disease history or systemic immunosuppression disqualified patients. To note about this clone: Its antigen is not known.

The origin of this receptor is an adult with an advanced solid tumor such as melanoma, head and neck, liver or kidney cancer. The input for sequencing was CD4+ or CD8+ T cells sorted from blood, taken in a trial of the OX40 agonist ivuxolimab. This rearrangement joins TRBV2 to TRBJ2-3; D possibly corresponds to TRBD1 (8 bases). The CDR3 nucleotides are TGTGCCAGCAGTGCTACAGGGGGGGGGTTAAGCACAGATACGCAGTATTTT. This encodes CASSATGGGLSTDTQYF.